The 24 T cell receptor beta chains listed next were all sequenced from one sample in a study of vaccination and CD4 T cells after COVID-19. The treatment here: approximately 9-day PBMC culture with coronavirus spike peptide pools or control peptides (ViraFEST assay). These receptors have no known antigen. Sequencing of cultured CD4+ T cell DNA used the Oncomine TCR Beta short-read assay. TCRdb reanalysed the PCR reads using MiXCR and keeps one entry per CDR3 protein. Among 22,000 or so distinct CDR3 sequences listed, about 33% were seen once. The sample comprised cultured CD4+ T cells from blood. The receptors derive from a human donor with COVID-19.

Only a few counts were recorded for this clonotype. V and J are TRBV19 and TRBJ2-2; TRBD2 agrees at 10 bases. CDR3 length: 16 residues. The junction had 9 bases not matched to a gene; V was cut back by 5 bases and J by 6 bases. CDR1 and CDR2 (germline): LNHDA, SQIVND (reference sequence). The CDR3 sequence: CASSLRAGGHSGELFF. CDR3 nucleotide sequence: TGTGCCAGTAGTCTGAGAGCGGGGGGGCATTCCGGGGAGCTGTTTTTT.

The chain has TRBV2 and TRBJ2-3, with 14 bases lining up with TRBD2. In germline, CDR1 is SNHLY, CDR2 FYNNEI. The CDR3 extends over 14 amino acids. Trimming at V came to 8 bases and at J to 4 bases, leaving 2 bases not matched to a gene. CDR3 sequence reads: CASRLAGGADTQYF. For the CDR3, the DNA is TGTGCCAGCCGACTAGCGGGGGGGGCAGATACGCAGTATTTT.

The rearrangement links TRBV5-6 to TRBJ1-2; TRBD1 might be the D (5 bases). CDR3 size: 15 residues. V shed 2 bases and J shed 0 bases, with 11 bases lying between them. CDR1 and CDR2 from the germline V gene are SGHDT and YYEEEE. CDR3 in DNA: TGTGCCAGCAGCTTCTTCGACAGATCTAACTATGGCTACACCTTC. Residues: CASSFFDRSNYGYTF.

This clonotype has a handful of counts. The rearrangement links TRBV18 to TRBJ2-5; D gene unclear. The CDR3 is made up of 15 amino acids. V was shortened by 0 bases and J by 1 base, with 9 bases between the two germline ends. Germline lookup yields CDR1 KGHSH and CDR2 LQKENI. The CDR3 region has the DNA TGTGCCAGCTCACCACCGGGCCTGACCCAAGAGACCCAGTACTTC. This encodes CASSPPGLTQETQYF.

This clonotype was counted a few times. V gene TRBV27 combines with J gene TRBJ1-6; tentatively, D is TRBD1 (6 bases). Germline CDR1 reads MNHEY; CDR2 reads SMNVEV (reference sequence). This CDR3 contains 15 residues. V shed 1 base and J shed 10 bases, with 14 bases lying between them. CDR3 nucleotide sequence: TGTGCCAGCAGTTTATTTCAGGGGTCCAGCTCACCCCTCCACTTT. It is translated as CASSLFQGSSSPLHF.

This clonotype was recorded a few times. The chain employs TRBV11-2 and TRBJ2-1; TRBD2 matches at 9 bases. V lost 5 bases, J lost 6 bases, and 11 bases stayed unmatched. CDR1 and CDR2 (germline): SGHAT, FQNNGV. The CDR3 has 16 residues. CDR3 nucleotides: TGTGCCAGCAGCCGGGGTGCAGCGGGGGGTGTCAATGAGCAGTTCTTC. Translated: CASSRGAAGGVNEQFF.

This sequence joins TRBV6-5 and TRBJ2-1; 7 bases map to TRBD1. The germline gives CDR1 MNHEY, CDR2 SVGAGI. CDR3 size: 13 residues. V lost 2 bases, J lost 10 bases, and 5 bases stayed unmatched. CDR3 residues: CASSYPGTAEQFF. The CDR3 DNA follows: TGTGCCAGCAGTTACCCCGGGACAGCCGAGCAGTTCTTC.

V is TRBV6-2 or TRBV6-3 and J is TRBJ2-2; weak D call: TRBD1 (5 bases). Trimming took off 10 bases at V and 0 bases at J, with 18 bases between the two ends. The germline V gene encodes CDR1 MNHEY and CDR2 SVGEGT. CDR3 length equals 16 residues. CDR3: CATQTARTTNTGELFF. Here the CDR3 DNA reads TGTGCCACCCAGACAGCCCGGACAACGAACACCGGGGAGCTGTTTTTT.

The rearrangement links TRBV7-2 to TRBJ2-1; possible D gene TRBD2, 7 bases. The CDR3 spans 17 residues. Trimming took 7 bases from V and 4 from J, leaving 23 bases between them. Germline values: CDR1 SGHTA, CDR2 FQGNSA. This chain's CDR3 is CASKKAGGGYPYNEQFF. The CDR3 DNA sequence: TGTGCCAGCAAAAAGGCCGGCGGGGGCTACCCATACAATGAGCAGTTCTTC.

This clonotype showed up just a few times. V gene TRBV10-1 combines with J gene TRBJ2-3, with 8 bases lining up with TRBD1. Germline CDR1 is WNHNN and CDR2 is SYGVQD (reference sequence). This CDR3 contains 15 residues. V shed 4 bases and J 3 bases; nucleotides not matched to a gene: 6. The CDR3 region has the DNA TGCGCCAGCAGTGTAGGGACAGGAGATACAGATACGCAGTATTTT. Its translation: CASSVGTGDTDTQYF.

This clonotype was seen a handful of times. This rearrangement joins TRBV6-1 to TRBJ1-5; D not certain. V was cut by 3 bases and J by 5 bases, with 11 bases left in between. Germline lookup yields CDR1 MNHNS and CDR2 SASEGT. The CDR3 has 14 amino acids. CDR3 sequence reads: CASSDVSRDQPQHF. For the CDR3, the DNA is TGTGCCAGCAGTGATGTAAGTAGGGATCAGCCCCAGCATTTT.

This clonotype has just a few counts. V gene TRBV19 combines with J gene TRBJ2-2; 7 bases line up with TRBD1. Germline V gene data show CDR1 as LNHDA and CDR2 as SQIVND (reference sequence). This CDR3 contains 14 residues. V lost 5 bases to trimming and J lost 4 bases; unmatched junction nucleotides: 4. CDR3 bases: TGTGCCAGTAGTTCGACAGGGTCCACCGGGGAGCTGTTTTTT. It specifies CASSSTGSTGELFF.

Relative to its sample, this clonotype is medium-sized. J is TRBJ1-2 and V is TRBV15; D call uncertain. V lost 1 base and J lost 2, with 14 bases in between. From germline, CDR1 is LNHNV and CDR2 YYDKDF (reference sequence). The CDR3 loop spans 16 amino acids. The CDR3 nucleotides read TGTGCCACCAGCAGAGGACGGGATCCCGTAAACTATGGCTACACCTTC. It specifies CATSRGRDPVNYGYTF.

This clonotype was observed a few times. This chain links TRBV27 with TRBJ2-5, with 8 positions matching TRBD2. The CDR3 consists of 16 residues. The junction had 9 bases not matched to a gene; V was cut back by 5 bases and J by 1 base. The germline gives CDR1 MNHEY, CDR2 SMNVEV (reference sequence). CDR3 DNA sequence: TGTGCCAGCAGTCACCGGGGGCGGGGGGTCCAAGAGACCCAGTACTTC. Its protein product is CASSHRGRGVQETQYF.

The sample holds a few counts of this clonotype. V and J are TRBV4-1 and TRBJ1-3, with unresolved D. The CDR3 consists of 15 residues. Between the trimmed V and J ends, which lost 0 bases and 4 bases, there was a span of 10 bases. Germline CDR1 MGHRA, CDR2 YSYEKL. The DNA for the CDR3 is TGCGCCAGCAGCCAAGAAGCAGCCAGCGGAAACACCATATATTTT. This gives the protein CASSQEAASGNTIYF.

The chain couples TRBV11-2 to TRBJ2-5; D call uncertain. V gave up 0 bases and J gave up 4 bases, with 12 bases separating them. CDR1 SGHAT and CDR2 FQNNGV come from the germline V gene. The CDR3 is 15 residues long. The CDR3 nucleotides read TGTGCCAGCAGCTTAGACCCCCTCAGCGCAGAGACCCAGTACTTC. It translates to CASSLDPLSAETQYF.

The CDR3 region is CASSPGLAGPYTDTQYF. CDR3 sequence (DNA): TGTGCCAGCAGCCCGGGACTAGCGGGGCCATACACAGATACGCAGTATTTT. The chain uses TRBV11-3 and TRBJ2-3, with 13 positions matching TRBD2. V dropped 5 bases and J dropped 2; count of bases not matched to a gene: 7. CDR3 length equals 17 residues. From germline, CDR1 is SGHNT and CDR2 YENEEA.

The chain has TRBV7-9 and TRBJ1-1; 7 bases match TRBD1. Germline-derived CDR1 and CDR2 are SEHNR and FQNEAQ (reference sequence). V lost 6 bases and J lost 0; bases outside the gene matches: 4. The CDR3 contains 14 residues. This CDR3 is CASSQQGVNTEAFF. In DNA form, the CDR3 reads TGTGCCAGCAGTCAGCAGGGGGTGAACACTGAAGCTTTCTTT.

CDR3 bases: TGTGCCAGCATAGAGCGGGCGACGCTCGTGTATTCACCCCTCCACTTT. As protein: CASIERATLVYSPLHF. This chain connects TRBV6-1 to TRBJ1-6, with D uncertain. The CDR3 spans 16 residues. Germline CDR1 MNHNS, CDR2 SASEGT. The V gene lost 7 bases and the J gene lost 8 bases, with 21 bases spanning the gap.

The V gene is TRBV6-4, the J gene TRBJ1-2, with D tentatively TRBD1 (6 bases). Germline V lookup: CDR1 MRHNA, CDR2 SNTAGT. The V end was cut by 8 bases, the J end by 6 bases, with 19 bases between. The CDR3 is 14 residues long. In DNA form, the CDR3 reads TGTGCCAGCGGTAGGGTATCAACAGGGAATGGCTACACCTTC. This gives the protein CASGRVSTGNGYTF.

This clonotype came up a few times. The V and J genes are TRBV30 and TRBJ1-6, with TRBD1 as a possible D gene (5 bases). Trimming removed 6 bases from V and 7 bases from J, with 16 bases in between. The CDR3 consists of 14 residues. Germline lookup yields CDR1 GTSNPN and CDR2 SVGIG (reference sequence). As DNA, the CDR3 is TGTGCCTGCAAGCCAGGGATCTCCAATTCACCCCTCCACTTT. This encodes CACKPGISNSPLHF.

This clonotype was seen a few times. V gene TRBV20-1 combines with J gene TRBJ2-2; 9 bases agree with TRBD2. V trimming: 5 bases; J trimming: 4 bases; junction bases outside the gene matches: 8. Germline CDR1 and CDR2: DFQATT and SNEGSKA (reference sequence). The CDR3 contains 15 residues. The CDR3 region is CSAQAGGRRTGELFF. For the CDR3, the DNA is TGCAGTGCTCAAGCGGGGGGCCGCCGCACCGGGGAGCTGTTTTTT.

The J gene is TRBJ2-7, the V gene TRBV4-1; 11 bases align to TRBD1. This CDR3 comprises 15 residues. The V and J ends lost 1 base and 5 bases, in that order; junction bases with no gene match: 4. CDR1 is MGHRA, CDR2 YSYEKL, per germline. The CDR3 nucleotides read TGCGCCAGCAGCCAAGGGAGGACAGGGGGCGACGAGCAGTACTTC. This translates into CASSQGRTGGDEQYF.

A few counts support this clonotype. The rearrangement joins TRBV6-1 to TRBJ1-1; TRBD1 aligns across 7 bases. Germline assignment: CDR1 MNHNS and CDR2 SASEGT. Trimming removed 3 bases from V and 1 base from J; junction bases left unmatched: 5. This CDR3 spans 15 amino acids. CDR3 protein: CASSEQGGQNTEAFF. The CDR3 DNA reads as TGTGCCAGCAGTGAGCAAGGGGGCCAGAACACTGAAGCTTTCTTT.